This paragraph reports one T cell receptor (beta chain). Its antigen is currently unknown. TCR cDNA was made by 5'RACE template switching, adding a universal primer site and UMIs. A single record per CDR3 protein comes from TCRdb applying MiXCR to the 5' RACE reads. Here the sample spans about 350,000 distinct CDR3 sequences, about 9.9% being singletons. Germline V lookup: CDR1 LGHNT, CDR2 FRNRAP. This CDR3 has 17 residues. The ends lost 7 bases at V and 4 bases at J; junction bases unmatched: 15. This record comes from a study of T cells after yellow fever vaccination. Overall study: Researchers used SMART-Seq v4 Ultra Low Input to prepare fractions that had low cell numbers. General observations from the study: Repertoires sorted by FACS could include abundant clonotypes that are contaminants from the bulk population. By day 5 rather than day 15, the secondary response had peaked, though it was weaker.

V is TRBV12-5 and J is TRBJ2-3, with 9 bases that match TRBD2. This clonotype was sampled from a man younger than 35 who received the YFV17D yellow fever vaccine. This material consisted of PBMCs, taken on the day of the first yellow fever vaccination. The CDR3 coding sequence is TGTGCTAGTGCCTACCCAGGGGCGGGGGGGCGTGCAGATACGCAGTATTTT. Translation: CASAYPGAGGRADTQYF.